Reported below is one T cell receptor beta chain. What it binds is unknown. The data stem from a study of T cell repertoires in cytomegalovirus infection. In the study overall: The public TCR beta signatures pointed to both CMV infection and matching HLA type. Study-level points and caveats: Ex vivo, HLA-C-restricted CMV-specific TCR beta clonotypes prevailed over the rest of the response.

TCRdb analysed the reads with MiXCR anew, one entry per CDR3 protein. The profile shows around 710,000 distinct CDR3 sequences, almost 30% of them singletons. The CDR3 is 14 amino acids. CDR1 and CDR2 from the germline V gene are MNHEY and SMNVEV (reference sequence). Trimming shortened V by 6 bases and J by 0 bases, and 9 bases separated the two germline ends. This specimen consisted of cultured CD8+ T cells from PBMCs, obtained from culture after CMV antigen stimulation. This sequence originates from a human donor in good health (CMV status not recorded). Some clones in this sample may be carry-over from other donors' samples. The chain links TRBV27 to TRBJ2-1; D not certain. CDR3 nucleotides: TGTGCCAGCAGACCACAGAGCTCCTACAATGAGCAGTTCTTC. Translated, it gives CASRPQSSYNEQFF.